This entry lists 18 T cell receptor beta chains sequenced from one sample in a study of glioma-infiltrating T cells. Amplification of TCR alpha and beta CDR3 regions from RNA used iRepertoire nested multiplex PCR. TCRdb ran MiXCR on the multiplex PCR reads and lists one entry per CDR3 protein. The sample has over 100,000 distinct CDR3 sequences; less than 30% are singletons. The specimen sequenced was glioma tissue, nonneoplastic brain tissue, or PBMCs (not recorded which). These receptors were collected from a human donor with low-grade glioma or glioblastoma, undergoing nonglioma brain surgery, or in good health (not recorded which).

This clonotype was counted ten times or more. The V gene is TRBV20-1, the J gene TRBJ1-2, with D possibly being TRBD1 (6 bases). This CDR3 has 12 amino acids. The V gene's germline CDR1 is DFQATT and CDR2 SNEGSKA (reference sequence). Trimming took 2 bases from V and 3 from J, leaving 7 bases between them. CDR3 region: CSARNRDYGYTF. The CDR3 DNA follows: TGCAGTGCTAGAAACAGGGACTATGGCTACACCTTC.

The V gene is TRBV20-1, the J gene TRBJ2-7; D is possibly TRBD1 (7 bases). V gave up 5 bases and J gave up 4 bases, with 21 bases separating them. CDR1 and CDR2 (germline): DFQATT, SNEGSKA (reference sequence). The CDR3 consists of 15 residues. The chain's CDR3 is CSAPPGGRGTYEQYF. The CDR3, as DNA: TGCAGTGCTCCCCCAGGGGGGAGAGGGACGTACGAGCAGTACTTC.

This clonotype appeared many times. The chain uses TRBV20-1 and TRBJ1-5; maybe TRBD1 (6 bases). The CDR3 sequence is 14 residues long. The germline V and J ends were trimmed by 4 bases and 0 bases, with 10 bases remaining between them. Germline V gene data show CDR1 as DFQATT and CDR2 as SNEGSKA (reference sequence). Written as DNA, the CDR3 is TGCAGTGCTACTCGACAGGTTAGCAATCAGCCCCAGCATTTT. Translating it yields CSATRQVSNQPQHF.

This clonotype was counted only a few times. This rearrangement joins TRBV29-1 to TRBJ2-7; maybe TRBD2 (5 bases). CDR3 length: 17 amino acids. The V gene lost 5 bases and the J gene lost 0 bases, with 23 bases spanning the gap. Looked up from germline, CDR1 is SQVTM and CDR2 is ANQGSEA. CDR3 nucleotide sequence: TGCAGCGTTAGAGGGCAGTTGAGCTTTCTGAGCTCCTACGAGCAGTACTTC. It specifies CSVRGQLSFLSSYEQYF.

DNA of the CDR3: TGTGCCAGCAGTCTCGGGACAGGGTCTGAAGCTTTCTTT. As protein: CASSLGTGSEAFF. The chain has TRBV6-5 and TRBJ1-1, with 9 positions matching TRBD1. Germline V gene sequence: CDR1 MNHEY, CDR2 SVGAGI. The CDR3 consists of 13 residues. With 5 bases clipped from V and 6 bases from J, the junction kept 4 bases outside the gene matches.

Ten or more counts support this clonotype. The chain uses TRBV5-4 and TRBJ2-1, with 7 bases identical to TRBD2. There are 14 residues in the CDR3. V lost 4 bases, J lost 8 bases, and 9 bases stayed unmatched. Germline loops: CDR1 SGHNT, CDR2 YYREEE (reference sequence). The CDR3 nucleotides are TGTGCCAGCAGCCTCGGGACTACCAATGATGAGCAGTTCTTC. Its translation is CASSLGTTNDEQFF.

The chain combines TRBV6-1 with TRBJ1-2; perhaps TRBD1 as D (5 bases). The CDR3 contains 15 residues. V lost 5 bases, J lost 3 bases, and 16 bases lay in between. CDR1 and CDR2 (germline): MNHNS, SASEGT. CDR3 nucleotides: TGTGCCAGCAGTAAGGACGGGGGGAGAGACTATGGCTACACCTTC. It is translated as CASSKDGGRDYGYTF.

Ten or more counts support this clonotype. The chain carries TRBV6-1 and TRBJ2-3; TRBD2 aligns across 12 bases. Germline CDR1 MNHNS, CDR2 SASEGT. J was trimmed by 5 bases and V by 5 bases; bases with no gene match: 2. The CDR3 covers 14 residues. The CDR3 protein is CASSKTSGGDTQYF. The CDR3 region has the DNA TGTGCCAGCAGTAAGACTAGCGGGGGAGATACGCAGTATTTT.

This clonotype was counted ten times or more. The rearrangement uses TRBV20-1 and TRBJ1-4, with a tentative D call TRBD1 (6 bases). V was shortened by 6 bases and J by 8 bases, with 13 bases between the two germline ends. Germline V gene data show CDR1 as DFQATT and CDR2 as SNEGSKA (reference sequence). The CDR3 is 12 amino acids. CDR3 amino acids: CSAIQGTEKLFF. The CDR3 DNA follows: TGCAGTGCAATACAGGGCACGGAAAAACTGTTTTTT.

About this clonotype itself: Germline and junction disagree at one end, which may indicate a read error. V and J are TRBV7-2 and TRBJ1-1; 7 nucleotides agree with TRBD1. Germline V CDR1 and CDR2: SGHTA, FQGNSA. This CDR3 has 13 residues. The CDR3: CASRRDREAEALF. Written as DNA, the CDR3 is TGTGCCAGCAGACGAGACAGGGAGGCTGAAGCTTTATTT.

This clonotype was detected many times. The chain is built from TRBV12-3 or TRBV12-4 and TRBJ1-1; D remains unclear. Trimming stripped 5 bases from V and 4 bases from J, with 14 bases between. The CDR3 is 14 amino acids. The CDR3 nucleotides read TGTGCCAGCAGTCACTCCGGACTCCGCACTGAAGCTTTCTTT. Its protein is CASSHSGLRTEAFF.

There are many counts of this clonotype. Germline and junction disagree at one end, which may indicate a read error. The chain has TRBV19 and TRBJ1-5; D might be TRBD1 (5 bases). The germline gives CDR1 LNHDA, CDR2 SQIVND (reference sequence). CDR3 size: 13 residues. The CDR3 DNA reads TGTGCCAGCTCAACCGACAGCAACCAGCCCCAGCATTTT. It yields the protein CASSTDSNQPQHF.

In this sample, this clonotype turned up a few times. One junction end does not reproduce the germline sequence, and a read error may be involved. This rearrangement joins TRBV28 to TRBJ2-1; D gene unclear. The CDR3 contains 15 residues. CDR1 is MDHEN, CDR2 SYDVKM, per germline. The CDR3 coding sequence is TGTGACAGCAGTTTACGCGCGTACAGCTACAATGCACAGTTCTTC. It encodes CDSSLRAYSYNAQFF.

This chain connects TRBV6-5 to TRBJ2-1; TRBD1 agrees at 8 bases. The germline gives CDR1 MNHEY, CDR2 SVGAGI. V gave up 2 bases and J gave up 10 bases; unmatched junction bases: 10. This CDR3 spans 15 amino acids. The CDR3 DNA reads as TGTGCCAGCAGTTACCGGGGACAGGAGCTCTACGAGCAGTTCTTC. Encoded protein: CASSYRGQELYEQFF.

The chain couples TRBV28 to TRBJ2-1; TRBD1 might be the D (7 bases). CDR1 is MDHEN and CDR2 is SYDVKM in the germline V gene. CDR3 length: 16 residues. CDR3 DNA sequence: TGTGTTAGCAGTTTATCCGGGCAGGGGGGCTACAATGAGCAGTTCTTC. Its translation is CVSSLSGQGGYNEQFF.

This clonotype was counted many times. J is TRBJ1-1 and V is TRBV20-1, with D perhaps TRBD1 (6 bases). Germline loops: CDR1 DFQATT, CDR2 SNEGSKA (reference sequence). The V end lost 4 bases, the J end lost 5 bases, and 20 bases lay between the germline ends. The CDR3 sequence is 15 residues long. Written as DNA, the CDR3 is TGCAGTGCTATACCCCTGACAGGTCGAAAAACTGAAGCTTTCTTT. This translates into CSAIPLTGRKTEAFF.

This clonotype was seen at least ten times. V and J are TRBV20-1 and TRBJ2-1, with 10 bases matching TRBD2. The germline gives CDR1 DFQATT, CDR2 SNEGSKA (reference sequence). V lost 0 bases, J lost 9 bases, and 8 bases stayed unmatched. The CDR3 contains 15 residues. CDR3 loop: CSARDLSGGAGEQFF. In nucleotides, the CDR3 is TGCAGTGCTAGAGATTTGAGCGGGGGGGCCGGTGAGCAGTTCTTC.

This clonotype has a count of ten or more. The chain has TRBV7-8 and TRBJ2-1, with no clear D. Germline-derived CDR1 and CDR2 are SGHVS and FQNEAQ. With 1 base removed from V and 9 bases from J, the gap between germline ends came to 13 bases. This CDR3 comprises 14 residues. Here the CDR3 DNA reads TGTGCCAGCAGCTTAGTAGGACGAGGTCCTGAGCAGTTCTTC. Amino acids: CASSLVGRGPEQFF. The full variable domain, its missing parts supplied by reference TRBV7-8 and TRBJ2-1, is GAGVSQSPRYKVAKRGQDVALRCDPISGHVSLFWYQQALGQGPEFLTYFQNEAQLDKSGLPSDRFFAERPEGSVSTLKIQRTQQEDSAVYLCASSLVGRGPEQFFGPGTRLTVL.